This T cell receptor beta chain stems from a study of breast tumors, draining lymph nodes, adjacent tissues. Study-level results: Tumor repertoires ranked between lymph nodes and nontumor tissue in diversity, with V and J gene preferences. Compared with basal-like, luminal-like tumors shared significantly more repertoire with nontumor tissue. Tumor T cell lymph node origin was a supported hypothesis, not proven.

Breast cancer patients provided tissue from their axillary draining lymph nodes. Germline V CDR1 and CDR2: SGHAT, FQNNGV. The CDR3 totals 20 residues. After removal of 0 bases from V and 0 bases from J, the junction contained 14 bases not matched to a gene. TCRdb called the multiplex PCR reads again in MiXCR, with one record for every CDR3 protein. Of under 350,000 distinct CDR3 sequences listed, over 30% are singletons. This clonotype was seen a handful of times. The target antigen is unknown. The TCR was taken from a female donor with breast cancer. Some clones in this sample may be carry-over from other donors' samples. The J gene is TRBJ2-7, the V gene TRBV11-2; 10 bases agree with TRBD2. Input material: axillary lymph node tissue. CDR3 residues: CASSLDFLVAAGGSSYEQYF. As DNA, the CDR3 is TGTGCCAGCAGCTTAGATTTTCTAGTTGCAGCGGGGGGGAGCTCCTACGAGCAGTACTTC.